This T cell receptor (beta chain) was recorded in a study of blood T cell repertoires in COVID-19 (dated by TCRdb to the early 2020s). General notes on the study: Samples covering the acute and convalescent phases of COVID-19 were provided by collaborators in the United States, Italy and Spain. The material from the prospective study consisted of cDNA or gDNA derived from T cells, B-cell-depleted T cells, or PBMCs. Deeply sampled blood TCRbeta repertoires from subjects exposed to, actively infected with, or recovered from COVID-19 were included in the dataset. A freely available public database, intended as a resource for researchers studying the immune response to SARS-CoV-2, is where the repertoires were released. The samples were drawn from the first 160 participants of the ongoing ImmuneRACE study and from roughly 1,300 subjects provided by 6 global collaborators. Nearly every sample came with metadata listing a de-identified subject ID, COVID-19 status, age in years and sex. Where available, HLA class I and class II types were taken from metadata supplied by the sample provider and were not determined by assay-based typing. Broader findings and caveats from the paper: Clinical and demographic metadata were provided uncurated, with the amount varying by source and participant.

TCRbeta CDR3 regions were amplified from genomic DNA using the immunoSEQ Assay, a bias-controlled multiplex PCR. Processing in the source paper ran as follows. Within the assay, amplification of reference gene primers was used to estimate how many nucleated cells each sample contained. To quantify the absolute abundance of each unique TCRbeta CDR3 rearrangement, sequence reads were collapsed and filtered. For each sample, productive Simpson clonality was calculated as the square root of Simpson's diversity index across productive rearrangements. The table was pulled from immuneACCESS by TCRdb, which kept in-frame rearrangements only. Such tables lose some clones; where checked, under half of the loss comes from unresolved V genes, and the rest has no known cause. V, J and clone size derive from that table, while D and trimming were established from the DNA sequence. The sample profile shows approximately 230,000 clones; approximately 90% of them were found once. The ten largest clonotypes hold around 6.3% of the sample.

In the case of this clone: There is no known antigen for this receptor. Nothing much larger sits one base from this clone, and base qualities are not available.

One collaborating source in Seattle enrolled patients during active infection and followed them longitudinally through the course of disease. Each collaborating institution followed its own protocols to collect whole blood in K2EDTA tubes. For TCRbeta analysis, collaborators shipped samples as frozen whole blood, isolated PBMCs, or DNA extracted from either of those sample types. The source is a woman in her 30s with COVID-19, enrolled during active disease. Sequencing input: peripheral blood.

For the CDR3, the sequence is CASSPPGPGGSNGYTF. The nucleotides are TGTGCCAGCTCACCACCGGGTCCAGGGGGCAGTAATGGCTACACCTTC. This chain is built from TRBV18 and TRBJ1-2, with 8 bases matching TRBD1. V has 0 bases trimmed and J has 6 bases trimmed; junction bases matching no gene number 9. Based on the germline V gene, the CDR1 and CDR2 sequences are KGHSH and LQKENI. The cysteine opens and the phenylalanine closes a CDR3 of 16 amino acids. The sequence is cut down to CDR3 DNA, 48 bases in frame from base 1.